Sequencing of this T cell receptor beta chain was carried out in a study of CD8 T cells in Susac syndrome (dated by TCRdb to between 2019 and 2020). Turning to the overall study: Whether CD8+ T cell activation and differentiation in Susac syndrome was antigen driven was tested using repertoire sequencing. The study compared CD8+ T cell repertoire clonality among about a dozen healthy donors, approximately 14 Susac syndrome patients and fewer than 19 multiple sclerosis patients.

RNA was extracted using the RNeasy kit, and roughly 0.45 to 1 ug of the RNA was reverse transcribed with random hexamers. The immunoSEQ multiplex PCR assay, which covers 54 Vbeta and 13 Jbeta segments, was used to amplify TCR beta CDR3 regions. PCR amplification bias was corrected by using a synthetic template baseline for primer optimization and computational correction. As for the authors' bioinformatics: Reads were annotated to V, D and J genes per IMGT and analyzed with immunoSEQ Analyzer, keeping only productive sequences. Clonality was calculated as one minus the Shannon entropy normalized by log2 of the number of productive unique sequences. Public and private clones were assessed among the 100 most prevalent clones of each patient and control. Clones were defined as Susac-specific when absent from the healthy and MS cohorts, from roughly 1,000 published viral clones and from other ImmuneACCESS disease sequences. TCRdb reanalyzed the raw reads on its own, using fastp at Q25 for trimming and MiXCR for clone calling, and kept in-frame beta chains. Identical CDR3 proteins give one entry, which carries the most common genes and DNA. TCRdb, not the authors, supplied the V and J calls. The sample table records over 95,000 distinct CDR3 sequences; 80% to 95% of these occur just once. The leading ten clones occupy roughly 0.12% of the sample.

General findings and caveats noted by the study authors: The number of individuals in the TCR sequencing and HLA analysis was recognized as being relatively small.

From the cysteine up to the phenylalanine, the CDR3 has a length of 11 residues. Here the CDR3 DNA is all that survives: 33 bases in frame from base 1. V and J are truncated by 7 bases and 2 bases respectively, leaving an intervening sequence of 3 bases. In the case of this clonotype: Its binding antigen is unknown. Per-base quality was not reported, and no clone a single base away is much larger than it.

High-throughput TCR beta sequencing profiled peripheral blood CD8+ and CD4+ T cells from healthy donors, Susac syndrome patients and multiple sclerosis patients. Healthy donors were included as age- and sex-matched controls. Bulk CD8+ and CD4+ T cells were purified by magnetic negative isolation, whereas CD8+ TEMRA cells were enriched by FACS. Blood was drawn into EDTA tubes, processed within 24 hours, and PBMCs were isolated by density gradient centrifugation. PBMCs destined for TCR sequencing were cryopreserved in liquid nitrogen and later thawed in a 37 °C water bath. Purity of sorted or isolated CD4+, CD8+ and CD8+ TEMRA cells was at least 90%.

The rearranged chain carries TRBV12-3 or TRBV12-4 and TRBJ2-1; the D gene cannot be resolved reliably. The receptor was derived from a human donor in good health. Sequencing input: CD8+ T cells from PBMCs. DNA sequence: TGTGCCAGCAAGACCTACAATGAGCAGTTCTTC. This translates into CASKTYNEQFF.